These 23 T cell receptor beta chains were all obtained from the same sample, sequenced in a study of CD8 T cells in Susac syndrome. The authors reverse transcribed 0.5 to 1 ug RNA with random hexamers. TCRdb re-analysed the immunoSEQ multiplex PCR reads in MiXCR, keeping a single row per CDR3 protein. The sample holds over 350,000 distinct CDR3 sequences; approximately 89% are singletons and the top ten take roughly 0.11%. Sequencing input: CD8+ T cells from PBMCs. The source is a human donor with multiple sclerosis.

The chain recombines TRBV27 with TRBJ2-7, with D possibly matching TRBD1 (5 bases). From germline, CDR1 is MNHEY and CDR2 SMNVEV (reference sequence). The CDR3 has 14 amino acids. Trimming took 5 bases from V and 6 from J, leaving 17 bases between them. CDR3 coding DNA: TGTGCCAGCAGTCCTTCAGGGCGTTGGTCCGAGCAGTACTTC. Its translation: CASSPSGRWSEQYF.

In this sample, this clonotype turned up a few times. This chain links TRBV30 with TRBJ2-7; D remains unclear. The CDR3 length is 12 residues. Between the trimmed V and J ends, which lost 2 bases and 0 bases, there was a span of 5 bases. Per germline, CDR1 GTSNPN and CDR2 SVGIG (reference sequence). The chain's CDR3 is CAWSSVSYEQYF. CDR3 nucleotide sequence: TGTGCCTGGAGTTCCGTCTCCTACGAGCAGTACTTC. The entire variable domain, with the rest obtained from reference TRBV30 and TRBJ2-7, is as follows: SQTIHQWPATLVQPVGSPLSLECTVEGTSNPNLYWYRQAAGRGLQLLFYSVGIGQISSEVPQNLSASRPQDRQFILSSKKLLLSDSGFYLCAWSSVSYEQYFGPGTRLTVT.

DNA of the CDR3: TGTGCCAGCAGTCCTTCGACTAGCGGTGAAACCTACGAGCAGTACTTC. Protein product: CASSPSTSGETYEQYF. The chain combines TRBV28 with TRBJ2-7, with TRBD2 matching over 9 bases. The germline V gene has CDR1 MDHEN and CDR2 SYDVKM. V shed 5 bases and J 2 bases; nucleotides not matched to a gene: 10. The CDR3 runs 16 residues.

The V gene is TRBV5-6, the J gene TRBJ2-5, with D perhaps TRBD1 (6 bases). This CDR3 comprises 16 residues. Germline V gene lookup returns CDR1 SGHDT and CDR2 YYEEEE. Trimming pared 0 bases from V and 3 bases from J, leaving 15 bases between. DNA of the CDR3: TGTGCCAGCAGCTTGGTCCGGTCAAGGGGGAAAGAGACCCAGTACTTC. Translated: CASSLVRSRGKETQYF.

This clonotype was detected only a few times. The rearrangement links TRBV6-1 to TRBJ2-7; 7 bases agree with TRBD1. CDR3 length equals 13 residues. From germline, CDR1 is MNHNS and CDR2 SASEGT. The trim removed 10 bases at V and 0 bases at J, leaving 6 bases unmatched. CDR3 region: CATGGTLSYEQYF. CDR3 sequence (DNA): TGTGCCACAGGGGGAACACTCTCCTACGAGCAGTACTTC.

This clonotype was recorded only once. The V call is TRBV6-5, the J call TRBJ1-2; 11 bases fit TRBD1. V shed 0 bases, J shed 3 bases, and the junction held 18 bases outside the gene matches. This CDR3 region has 21 residues. Per germline, CDR1 MNHEY and CDR2 SVGAGI. The DNA for the CDR3 is TGTGCCAGCAGTTACTCAATCCTTGGTCAGGACAGGGGGCACAAAGACTATGGCTACACCTTC. It yields the protein CASSYSILGQDRGHKDYGYTF.

The chain recombines TRBV23-1 with TRBJ1-5, with 7 bases fitting TRBD1. TRBV23-1 is recorded as an ORF, its role being uncertain. The ends lost 2 bases at V and 4 bases at J; junction bases unmatched: 2. This CDR3 is 14 amino acids long. The CDR3 region has the DNA TGCGCCAGCAGTCAAAAACAGGGGAATCAGCCCCAGCATTTT. Protein: CASSQKQGNQPQHF.

The chain uses TRBV15 and TRBJ2-7; possible D gene TRBD2, 6 bases. The V end was cut by 0 bases, the J end by 0 bases, with 12 bases between. This CDR3 region has 16 residues. Germline V lookup: CDR1 LNHNV, CDR2 YYDKDF (reference sequence). CDR3 nucleotides: TGTGCCACCAGCAGAGATTGGGCTAGCGCCTCCTACGAGCAGTACTTC. Residues: CATSRDWASASYEQYF.

The gene calls are TRBV30 and TRBJ1-1; no clear D gene. CDR1 and CDR2 from the germline V gene are GTSNPN and SVGIG (reference sequence). There are 13 residues in the CDR3. V was pared by 0 bases and J by 0 bases, with 5 bases between. Here the CDR3 reads CAWSVGMNTEAFF. The CDR3 region has the DNA TGTGCCTGGAGTGTTGGGATGAACACTGAAGCTTTCTTT.

This sequence joins TRBV5-5 and TRBJ1-1; maybe TRBD1 (6 bases). This CDR3 has 15 amino acids. Germline V gene sequence: CDR1 SGHKS, CDR2 YYEKEE (reference sequence). The germline V and J ends were trimmed by 0 bases and 3 bases, with 12 bases remaining between them. In nucleotides, the CDR3 is TGTGCCAGCAGCTTGGGGACAGCCATAGACACTGAAGCTTTCTTT. Protein: CASSLGTAIDTEAFF.

The chain recombines TRBV10-3 with TRBJ2-2; 9 bases match TRBD1. Germline CDR1 is ENHRY and CDR2 is SYGVKD. The junction had 17 bases not matched to a gene; V was cut back by 3 bases and J by 6 bases. The CDR3 is made up of 19 amino acids. The CDR3 reads CAISDRDRVPGGFSGELFF. The CDR3 DNA is TGTGCCATCAGTGACCGGGACAGGGTACCCGGTGGGTTCTCCGGGGAGCTGTTTTTT.

The rearrangement uses TRBV4-1 and TRBJ1-1; 7 bases are a match to TRBD1. Trimming took 8 bases from V and 6 from J; bases not matched to a gene: 9. This CDR3 region has 13 residues. CDR1 is MGHRA, CDR2 YSYEKL, per germline. The CDR3 nucleotides are TGCGCCAGCGGGAGTGGGACAGAAGCTGAAGCTTTCTTT. Its protein product is CASGSGTEAEAFF.

The chain employs TRBV14 and TRBJ2-1; 8 nucleotides align to TRBD2. The V gene end was trimmed by 4 bases and the J gene end by 8 bases; junction bases not matched to a gene: 13. CDR3 length equals 16 residues. Germline CDR1 and CDR2: SGHDN and FVKESK. CDR3 DNA sequence: TGTGCCAGCAGCCCATCCGGGACTAGAGGCCTTCATGAGCAGTTCTTC. Its protein is CASSPSGTRGLHEQFF.

The chain uses TRBV5-1 and TRBJ2-1; TRBD1 agrees at 7 bases. Germline V gives CDR1 SGHRS, CDR2 YFSETQ. V trimming: 7 bases; J trimming: 2 bases; junction bases outside the gene matches: 9. There are 15 residues in the CDR3. In DNA form, the CDR3 reads TGCGCCAGCTCAAGGGGGCTCGAAACCTACAATGAGCAGTTCTTC. This encodes CASSRGLETYNEQFF.

This clonotype was detected a few times. The chain carries TRBV5-4 and TRBJ1-2; 9 nucleotides agree with TRBD1. The J segment lost 5 bases and the V segment lost 0 bases, leaving 2 bases of the junction unmatched. This CDR3 comprises 14 residues. The germline V gene encodes CDR1 SGHNT and CDR2 YYREEE (reference sequence). CDR3: CASSLAGTGYGYTF. The CDR3 bases are TGTGCCAGCAGCTTGGCGGGGACAGGGTATGGCTACACCTTC.

The chain couples TRBV5-4 to TRBJ1-2; D remains ambiguous. V lost 4 bases and J lost 1, with 17 bases in between. The CDR3 loop spans 16 amino acids. Germline assignment: CDR1 SGHNT and CDR2 YYREEE (reference sequence). This CDR3 reads CASSHIVPRFNYGYTF. As DNA, the CDR3 is TGTGCCAGCAGCCATATTGTCCCCCGATTTAACTATGGCTACACCTTC.

The chain joins TRBV4-1 to TRBJ1-1; maybe TRBD1 (5 bases). This CDR3 has 16 amino acids. The germline V gene has CDR1 MGHRA and CDR2 YSYEKL. The germline V and J ends were trimmed by 0 bases and 4 bases, with 15 bases remaining between them. DNA of the CDR3: TGCGCCAGCAGCCAAGATGGAGGGACTGGGGGCACTGAAGCTTTCTTT. It translates to CASSQDGGTGGTEAFF.

This clonotype was counted a few times. The chain links TRBV7-9 to TRBJ2-5; 7 nucleotides match TRBD2. V was pared by 2 bases and J by 3 bases, with 9 bases of the junction left unmatched. Germline CDR1 is SEHNR and CDR2 is FQNEAQ (reference sequence). This CDR3 has 16 residues. CDR3 amino acids: CASSLYGRLAEETQYF. The CDR3, as DNA: TGTGCCAGCAGCTTATACGGGCGTCTAGCGGAAGAGACCCAGTACTTC.

The chain couples TRBV7-9 to TRBJ2-2; perhaps TRBD1 as D (5 bases). CDR1 and CDR2 (germline): SEHNR, FQNEAQ (reference sequence). V lost 3 bases and J 1 base, leaving 6 bases between the germline ends. The CDR3 runs to 14 residues. Written as DNA, the CDR3 is TGTGCCAGCAGCTTGACAGAGAACACCGGGGAGCTGTTTTTT. It codes for CASSLTENTGELFF.

The V gene is TRBV5-4, the J gene TRBJ2-3, with D hard to call. Germline V CDR1 and CDR2: SGHNT, YYREEE (reference sequence). V shed 9 bases and J shed 2 bases, with 10 bases lying between them. This CDR3 is 12 amino acids long. In nucleotides, the CDR3 is TGTGCCATCCTTACAAACACAGATACGCAGTATTTT. Translating it yields CAILTNTDTQYF. Combining the CDR3 with reference TRBV5-4 and TRBJ2-3 gives the whole variable domain ETGVTQSPTHLIKTRGQQVTLRCSSQSGHNTVSWYQQALGQGPQFIFQYYREEENGRGNFPPRFSGLQFPNYSSELNVNALELDDSALYLCAILTNTDTQYFGPGTRLTVL.

V and J are TRBV4-1 and TRBJ1-1, with D tentatively TRBD1 (5 bases). Trimming took off 1 base at V and 5 bases at J, with 14 bases between the two ends. Germline V gene data show CDR1 as MGHRA and CDR2 as YSYEKL. The CDR3 consists of 15 residues. CDR3 DNA sequence: TGCGCCAGCAGCCAAGTTAACGGGGCCAGGACTGAAGCTTTCTTT. It encodes CASSQVNGARTEAFF.

J is TRBJ2-1 and V is TRBV5-4; D ambiguous. V lost 4 bases and J 4 bases, leaving 6 bases between the germline ends. The length of the CDR3 is 12 residues. Germline-derived CDR1 and CDR2 are SGHNT and YYREEE (reference sequence). The CDR3 nucleotides read TGTGCCAGCAGCACAGAGTACAATGAGCAGTTCTTC. Its protein is CASSTEYNEQFF.

This clonotype has a handful of counts. The rearrangement uses TRBV6-1 and TRBJ2-7, with 11 bases that match TRBD2. The CDR3 covers 13 residues. Trimming removed 9 bases from V and 2 bases from J; junction bases left unmatched: 3. Germline V gene lookup returns CDR1 MNHNS and CDR2 SASEGT. In DNA, the CDR3 is TGTGCCAGTATTAGCGGGGGGGCCTACGAGCAGTACTTC. Its protein is CASISGGAYEQYF.